This TCR beta chain emerged from a study of blood T cell repertoires in COVID-19. Looking at the study overall: Samples representing acute and convalescent COVID-19 were sourced from the United States, Italy and Spain. T cells, B-cell-depleted T cells, or PBMCs provided the cDNA or gDNA that served as material.

Repertoires were generated with immunoSEQ multiplex PCR, while TCRdb's copy carries only in-frame clones and drops some. The sample lists 150,000 or so clones; about 81% were seen once. This clone was recorded only once. The CDR3 covers 13 residues. J was trimmed by 4 bases and V by 4 bases; bases with no gene match: 5. CDR1 is SGHNT, CDR2 YYREEE, per germline (reference sequence). This clonotype was obtained from a man aged 55 to 70 with active or convalescent COVID-19. The chain combines TRBV5-4 with TRBJ2-7; 7 nucleotides agree with TRBD2. The material sequenced was peripheral blood. The CDR3 is CASSRDYFYEQYF. In nucleotides, the CDR3 is TGTGCCAGCAGCCGGGACTACTTTTACGAGCAGTACTTC.